A selection of T cell receptor beta chains follows, all from one sample in a study of radiotherapy plus CTLA-4 blockade in lung cancer. Generated by immunoSEQ multiplex PCR, the TCRdb table keeps only in-frame clones and is missing some. The table includes some 98,000 clones, 75% to 85% detected once. The sequenced sample was peripheral blood, obtained from a patient treated with radiotherapy plus ipilimumab. The receptors shown here come from a human donor with non-small cell lung cancer who had a partial response to radiotherapy plus ipilimumab. Each CDR3 is given with its conserved first and last residue. The D gene is left open where the match is weak. Clone size is given for some rows only: seen once, a few or many times, or a class if the clone is expanded.

-,14,TRBV7-9,TRBJ2-5,once,CASSAPRGGETQYF,TGTGCCAGCAGCGCCCCAAGGGGGGGTGAGACCCAGTACTTC
-,14,TRBV5-1,TRBJ1-1,once,CASSLTEMNTEAFF,TGCGCCAGCAGCTTAACAGAGATGAACACTGAAGCTTTCTTT
TRBD2,14,TRBV29-1,TRBJ2-3,-,CSVVASGSSDTQYF,TGCAGCGTTGTGGCTAGCGGGAGCTCAGATACGCAGTATTTT
-,16,TRBV13,TRBJ2-3,few,CASSLVVSGSGDTQYF,TGTGCCAGCAGCTTAGTGGTTAGCGGAAGTGGAGATACGCAGTATTTT
-,15,TRBV6-1,TRBJ2-7,-,CASSPRGGFQYEQYF,TGTGCCAGCAGTCCAAGAGGGGGTTTTCAGTACGAGCAGTACTTC
-,12,TRBV7-2,TRBJ2-5,-,CASSFRAETQYF,TGTGCCAGCAGCTTCCGAGCGGAGACCCAGTACTTC
-,17,TRBV19,TRBJ1-5,-,CASSIDRTRSSNQPQHF,TGTGCCAGTAGTATAGATCGAACACGCTCTAGCAATCAGCCCCAGCATTTT
TRBD1,21,TRBV28,TRBJ2-5,-,CASSLLTPSPSTGPAQVTQYF,TGTGCCAGCAGTTTGTTGACTCCCAGTCCTTCGACAGGGCCAGCTCAAGTGACCCAGTACTTC
TRBD1,14,TRBV28,TRBJ1-2,-,CASSRDRGSYGYTF,TGTGCCAGCAGTCGGGACAGGGGAAGTTATGGCTACACCTTC
TRBD2,15,TRBV30,TRBJ2-3,-,CASKTSGRGTDTQYF,TGTGCCAGCAAAACTAGCGGGAGGGGGACAGATACGCAGTATTTT
-,11,TRBV11-3,TRBJ2-3,-,CASSGADTQYF,TGTGCCAGCAGCGGGGCGGATACGCAGTATTTT
-,15,TRBV6-5,TRBJ2-1,-,CASSYSYLVAGEQFF,TGTGCCAGCAGTTACTCCTATCTGGTAGCCGGTGAGCAGTTCTTC
-,13,TRBV7-7,TRBJ2-7,-,CASSLGAQYEQYF,TGTGCCAGCAGCTTAGGGGCCCAGTACGAGCAGTACTTC
TRBD1,15,TRBV7-3,TRBJ1-2,-,CASSSWTGPDYGYTF,TGTGCCAGCAGCTCTTGGACAGGGCCGGACTATGGCTACACCTTC
-,11,TRBV20-1,TRBJ2-3,-,CSALWTDTQYF,TGCAGTGCTCTATGGACAGATACGCAGTATTTT
-,16,TRBV7-8,TRBJ1-1,-,CASSLAPVPLSGEAFF,TGTGCCAGCAGCTTAGCCCCAGTCCCGTTAAGTGGCGAAGCTTTCTTT
TRBD2,14,TRBV7-3,TRBJ2-3,few,CASSFSGRTDTQYF,TGTGCCAGCAGCTTTAGCGGGAGAACAGATACGCAGTATTTT
-,15,TRBV6-5,TRBJ1-2,-,CASRQEYHGSYGYTF,TGTGCCAGCAGGCAAGAATACCATGGGAGCTATGGCTACACCTTC
TRBD1,15,TRBV5-1,TRBJ2-7,-,CASSLPGQGRYEQYF,TGCGCCAGCAGCTTGCCGGGACAGGGCCGTTACGAGCAGTACTTC
-,13,TRBV27,TRBJ1-2,-,CATTTGGNYGYTF,TGTGCCACCACCACGGGGGGAAACTATGGCTACACCTTC
-,15,TRBV5-4,TRBJ2-5,once,CASSRAQGDQETQYF,TGTGCCAGCAGCAGAGCTCAAGGGGATCAAGAGACCCAGTACTTC
TRBD1,12,TRBV6-1,TRBJ2-7,-,CASSKTGNEQYF,TGTGCCAGCAGTAAGACAGGGAACGAGCAGTACTTC